The 25 T cell receptor beta chains presented below share a single source sample, sequenced in a study of regulatory and conventional T cells in RAG deficiency. Sequenced by immunoSEQ multiplex PCR; TCRdb stores in-frame clones only, minus some. The sample lists under 7,500 clones; approximately 78% were seen once. Another study also made use of these data, one on regulatory T cells. That work adds: The PCR used 52 TRBV and 13 TRBJ primers.

Sequencing was carried out using CD8+ T cells sorted from blood. Every receptor here comes from a human donor in good health.

The V call is TRBV9, the J call TRBJ1-4, with D perhaps matching TRBD1 (5 bases). This CDR3 is built from 15 residues. V was cut by 3 bases and J by 2 bases, with 11 bases left in between. Germline CDR1 and CDR2: SGDLS and YYNGEE. CDR3 sequence reads: CASSAHQGTNEKLFF. In nucleotides, the CDR3 is TGTGCCAGCAGCGCCCACCAGGGTACTAATGAAAAACTGTTTTTT.

The rearrangement joins TRBV7-3 to TRBJ2-3; TRBD2 agrees at 7 bases. The trim removed 1 base at V and 2 bases at J, leaving 3 bases unmatched. The CDR3 runs to 15 residues. Germline V lookup: CDR1 SGHTA, CDR2 FQGTGA. The CDR3 loop is CASSLNGGTTDTQYF. In DNA form, the CDR3 reads TGTGCCAGCAGCTTAAACGGGGGGACCACAGATACGCAGTATTTT. Together with reference TRBV7-3 and TRBJ2-3, the CDR3 gives the full variable domain: GAGVSQTPSNKVTEKGKYVELRCDPISGHTALYWYRQSLGQGPEFLIYFQGTGAADDSGLPNDRFFAVRPEGSVSTLKIQRTERGDSAVYLCASSLNGGTTDTQYFGPGTRLTVL.

This chain joins TRBV5-6 and TRBJ2-1, with D tentatively TRBD1 (5 bases). Trimming shortened V by 3 bases and J by 4 bases, and 8 bases separated the two germline ends. Germline values: CDR1 SGHDT, CDR2 YYEEEE. The CDR3 sequence is 13 residues long. CDR3 bases: TGTGCCAGCAGCTCAGGGCTGTACAATGAGCAGTTCTTC. Protein sequence: CASSSGLYNEQFF.

The CDR3 reads CASSYGGQPQHF. The CDR3 DNA sequence: TGTGCCAGCAGTTACGGGGGTCAGCCCCAGCATTTT. The chain links TRBV6-6 to TRBJ1-5; a possible D gene is TRBD1 (5 bases). This CDR3 spans 12 amino acids. Per germline, CDR1 MNHNY and CDR2 SVGAGI (reference sequence). V lost 2 bases and J lost 6, with 5 bases in between.

J is TRBJ2-7 and V is TRBV6-5, with D possibly being TRBD1 (6 bases). The V end was cut by 7 bases, the J end by 2 bases, with 18 bases between. Germline-derived CDR1 and CDR2 are MNHEY and SVGAGI. This CDR3 spans 15 amino acids. In DNA, the CDR3 is TGTGCCAGCACTAGGGACACTTTGATCCCCTACGAGCAGTACTTC. It yields the protein CASTRDTLIPYEQYF.

The V call is TRBV6-1, the J call TRBJ2-7, with D hard to call. This CDR3 comprises 11 residues. V gave up 3 bases and J gave up 3 bases, with 3 bases separating them. Per germline, CDR1 MNHNS and CDR2 SASEGT. CDR3 DNA: TGTGCCAGCAGTGAGGGCTACGAGCAGTACTTC. Its translation is CASSEGYEQYF.

This chain uses TRBV4-1 with TRBJ2-5; either TRBD1 or TRBD2 may fit D (6 bases each). This CDR3 contains 14 residues. V lost 3 bases and J 3 bases, leaving 11 bases between the germline ends. Germline CDR1 and CDR2: MGHRA and YSYEKL. CDR3 in amino acids: CASSHAGEEETQYF. The CDR3 coding sequence is TGCGCCAGCAGCCACGCAGGGGAGGAAGAGACCCAGTACTTC.

The rearrangement joins TRBV7-9 to TRBJ2-5; possibly TRBD1 for D (5 bases). The CDR3 runs 15 residues. Trimming removed 3 bases from V and 5 bases from J, with 16 bases in between. Looked up from germline, CDR1 is SEHNR and CDR2 is FQNEAQ (reference sequence). The CDR3 region has the DNA TGTGCCAGCAGCTTGGCTCAGGGCCGGCGGGAGACCCAGTACTTC. Residues: CASSLAQGRRETQYF.

V is TRBV7-8 and J is TRBJ2-7; 8 bases match TRBD2. CDR3 length: 16 residues. Germline V CDR1 and CDR2: SGHVS, FQNEAQ. The J segment lost 3 bases and the V segment lost 5 bases, leaving 12 bases of the junction unmatched. The CDR3 is CASSPSYSGGLYEQYF. Here the CDR3 DNA reads TGTGCCAGCAGCCCATCTTACAGCGGGGGTCTCTACGAGCAGTACTTC.

The genes are TRBV9 and TRBJ1-3; TRBD1 agrees at 7 bases. CDR1 is SGDLS and CDR2 is YYNGEE in the germline V gene. The length of the CDR3 is 15 residues. After removal of 3 bases from V and 2 bases from J, the junction contained 5 bases not matched to a gene. This CDR3 is CASSAGGATGNTIYF. As DNA, the CDR3 is TGTGCCAGCAGCGCAGGGGGGGCAACTGGAAACACCATATATTTT.

The rearrangement joins TRBV21-1 to TRBJ1-4. TRBV21-1 is a pseudogene segment. The CDR3 consists of 20 residues. The CDR3 DNA is TGTGCCAGCAGTCAAAAAAGGGGGGATCGACAACGGATCGGGGATGAAAAACTGTTTTTT. Translated: CASSQKRGDRQRIGDEKLFF.

V and J are TRBV7-6 and TRBJ1-1; the D gene is possibly TRBD1 (5 bases). CDR1 is SGHVS, CDR2 FNYEAQ, per germline. The V gene lost 1 base and the J gene lost 6 bases, with 24 bases spanning the gap. The CDR3 consists of 18 residues. CDR3 in DNA: TGTGCCAGCAGCTTAGACGCGGGAGACAGTATCTCCCTCCCTGAAGCTTTCTTT. It translates to CASSLDAGDSISLPEAFF.

J is TRBJ1-4 and V is TRBV27, with a weak D call TRBD1 (5 bases). There are 14 residues in the CDR3. Trimming shortened V by 3 bases and J by 5 bases, and 10 bases separated the two germline ends. Germline CDR1 and CDR2: MNHEY and SMNVEV (reference sequence). CDR3 nucleotides: TGTGCCAGCAGTTTTGGGGGAGCAAATGAAAAACTGTTTTTT. Translating it yields CASSFGGANEKLFF.

The gene calls are TRBV6-5 and TRBJ1-6; a possible D gene is TRBD1 (5 bases). V lost 2 bases to trimming and J lost 7 bases, with 15 bases between them. Germline loops: CDR1 MNHEY, CDR2 SVGAGI. CDR3 length: 16 amino acids. The CDR3: CASSYDAGVGNSPLHF. DNA of the CDR3: TGTGCCAGCAGTTACGACGCGGGGGTTGGGAATTCACCCCTCCACTTT.

The rearrangement uses TRBV19 and TRBJ2-1; D is unresolved. V was trimmed by 0 bases and J by 1 base, leaving 4 bases between them. This CDR3 region has 14 residues. Per the germline V gene, CDR1 is LNHDA and CDR2 is SQIVND (reference sequence). The CDR3 DNA sequence: TGTGCCAGTAGTATAGAATCGTCCTACAATGAGCAGTTCTTC. It codes for CASSIESSYNEQFF.

V gene TRBV7-9 combines with J gene TRBJ2-5, with unresolved D. The length of the CDR3 is 10 residues. Germline V gene sequence: CDR1 SEHNR, CDR2 FQNEAQ (reference sequence). V was pared by 4 bases and J by 9 bases, with 6 bases between. The CDR3 sequence: CASSSWPQYF. Written as DNA, the CDR3 is TGTGCCAGCAGCTCGTGGCCCCAGTACTTC. Combining the CDR3 with reference TRBV7-9 and TRBJ2-5 gives the whole variable domain DTGVSQNPRHKITKRGQNVTFRCDPISEHNRLYWYRQTLGQGPEFLTYFQNEAQLEKSRLLSDRFSAERPKGSFSTLEIQRTEQGDSAMYLCASSSWPQYFGPGTRLLVL.

The gene calls are TRBV7-3 and TRBJ2-1; D tentatively reads TRBD1 or TRBD2 (5 bases each). This CDR3 is 11 amino acids long. The V and J ends lost 1 base and 10 bases respectively, with 5 bases between them. Germline V gene data show CDR1 as SGHTA and CDR2 as FQGTGA. CDR3 region: CASSLRGEQFF. The CDR3 DNA reads TGTGCCAGCAGCTTAAGGGGGGAGCAGTTCTTC.

This chain links TRBV6-5 with TRBJ1-1, with a possible D match to TRBD1 (5 bases). Trimming cost V 5 bases and J 11 bases, with 15 bases left between them. The germline V gene has CDR1 MNHEY and CDR2 SVGAGI. The CDR3 is made up of 12 amino acids. CDR3 coding DNA: TGTGCCAGCAGTACCGGGACGAATGCGGCTTTCTTT. This gives the protein CASSTGTNAAFF.

This chain joins TRBV19 and TRBJ1-1; 10 bases line up with TRBD1. CDR3 length: 16 residues. The V gene end was trimmed by 7 bases and the J gene end by 0 bases; junction bases not matched to a gene: 8. Per germline, CDR1 LNHDA and CDR2 SQIVND (reference sequence). For the CDR3, the DNA is TGTGCCAGTAAGTTATTGGGACAGGGGATGAACACTGAAGCTTTCTTT. Translated: CASKLLGQGMNTEAFF.

The chain recombines TRBV7-3 with TRBJ1-2, with 7 bases aligning to TRBD1. CDR3 length: 17 residues. Trimming cost V 4 bases and J 2 bases; bases outside gene matches: 13. Germline V gene data show CDR1 as SGHTA and CDR2 as FQGTGA. The CDR3 DNA reads TGTGCCAGCAGCTATTACATTCCGGGACAGAGAAACTATGGCTACACCTTC. Protein product: CASSYYIPGQRNYGYTF.

This sequence joins TRBV5-6 and TRBJ1-1, with TRBD1 matching over 9 bases. Per germline, CDR1 SGHDT and CDR2 YYEEEE. J gave up 4 bases and V 0 bases, and 7 bases lay outside the gene matches. This CDR3 is 16 amino acids long. CDR3 DNA sequence: TGTGCCAGCAGCTTGGTTCCGGGACAGGGAAGCACTGAAGCTTTCTTT. As protein: CASSLVPGQGSTEAFF.

The rearrangement joins TRBV18 to TRBJ2-2; the D is unclear. The CDR3 is made up of 13 amino acids. V was trimmed by 2 bases and J by 6 bases, leaving 7 bases between them. Germline lookup yields CDR1 KGHSH and CDR2 LQKENI. As DNA, the CDR3 is TGTGCCAGCTCACCAGGGATGGCCGGGGAGCTGTTTTTT. Translation gives CASSPGMAGELFF.

V gene TRBV9 combines with J gene TRBJ2-7; tentative D call: TRBD1 (5 bases). The V gene's germline CDR1 is SGDLS and CDR2 YYNGEE. This CDR3 spans 14 amino acids. Trimming stripped 3 bases from V and 2 bases from J, with 12 bases between. CDR3 coding DNA: TGTGCCAGCAGCGGTTCAACAGGAGCCTACGAGCAGTACTTC. Its translation: CASSGSTGAYEQYF.

The J gene is TRBJ2-1, the V gene TRBV4-2; the D is unclear. This CDR3 has 12 residues. CDR1 LGHNA and CDR2 YNFKEQ come from the germline V gene. V lost 5 bases and J 7 bases, leaving 9 bases between the germline ends. The CDR3, as DNA: TGTGCCAGCAGCTTGGGCAAGAATGAGCAGTTCTTC. It codes for CASSLGKNEQFF.

The rearrangement joins TRBV25-1 to TRBJ1-2; 7 nucleotides match TRBD1. The CDR3 is 16 amino acids. The V gene's germline CDR1 is MGHDK and CDR2 SYGVNS. Trimming removed 0 bases from V and 6 bases from J; junction bases left unmatched: 10. This CDR3 is CASSEYWAGQEDGYTF. CDR3 coding DNA: TGTGCCAGCAGTGAATACTGGGCAGGACAGGAAGATGGCTACACCTTC.